Each of the 20 T cell receptor beta chains below was sequenced from the same sample in a study of T cells in Graves' hyperthyroidism and ophthalmopathy. Amplification yielded TCR beta CDR3 regions, with RNA transcripts as the source. When the TCR CDR3 underwent first-round RT-PCR, the HTBI primer set was used. One entry per CDR3 protein results from TCRdb running MiXCR on the multiplex PCR reads. The repertoire includes 500,000 to 600,000 distinct CDR3 sequences, approximately 44% of them detected once, and under 20% sits in the top ten. Material: peripheral blood or thyroid tissue (not recorded which). The receptor set was obtained from an adult woman with Graves' disease, either hyperthyroidism or ophthalmopathy (not recorded which).

CDR3 coding DNA: TGTGCCAGCAGCATAAGACAGGCCCCGAACACTGAAGCTTTCTTT. This codes for CASSIRQAPNTEAFF. This rearrangement joins TRBV7-2 to TRBJ1-1; weak D call: TRBD1 (6 bases). Trimming took off 5 bases at V and 1 base at J, with 14 bases between the two ends. The germline gives CDR1 SGHTA, CDR2 FQGNSA. This CDR3 contains 15 residues.

Many counts were recorded for this clonotype. The J gene is TRBJ2-7, the V gene TRBV20-1, with D tentatively TRBD2 (6 bases). V lost 3 bases to trimming and J lost 7 bases, with 22 bases between them. The germline V gene has CDR1 DFQATT and CDR2 SNEGSKA (reference sequence). The CDR3 spans 15 residues. The CDR3 nucleotides read TGCAGTGCTAGGGGAACGGGAGATTCGATTATAGAGCAGTACTTC. This translates into CSARGTGDSIIEQYF.

The CDR3 is CASSLQGGWQPQHF. CDR3 DNA: TGTGCCAGCAGCCTACAGGGGGGGTGGCAGCCCCAGCATTTT. J is TRBJ1-5 and V is TRBV2; 8 bases fit TRBD1. Germline V gene lookup returns CDR1 SNHLY and CDR2 FYNNEI. The trim removed 6 bases at V and 7 bases at J, leaving 8 bases unmatched. CDR3 length: 14 residues. The complete variable domain, with remaining parts taken from reference TRBV2 and TRBJ1-5, reads EPEVTQTPSHQVTQMGQEVILRCVPISNHLYFYWYRQILGQKVEFLVSFYNNEISEKSEIFDDQFSVERPDGSNFTLKIRSTKLEDSAMYFCASSLQGGWQPQHFGDGTRLSIL.

The chain employs TRBV29-1 and TRBJ1-5; D unclear. The germline CDR1 and CDR2 sequences are SQVTM and ANQGSEA. The CDR3 has 13 amino acids. V was trimmed by 6 bases and J by 3 bases, leaving 12 bases between them. CDR3 residues: CSVGGLNNQPQHF. The DNA for the CDR3 is TGCAGCGTGGGAGGGCTGAACAATCAGCCCCAGCATTTT.

This chain joins TRBV15 and TRBJ2-5; tentatively, D is TRBD1 (6 bases). The V end lost 3 bases, the J end lost 5 bases, and 13 bases lay between the germline ends. The CDR3 is 14 amino acids. In germline, CDR1 is LNHNV, CDR2 YYDKDF (reference sequence). In DNA form, the CDR3 reads TGTGCCACCAGCAGCCAAACAGGGAAGGAGACCCAGTACTTC. Amino acids: CATSSQTGKETQYF.

About this clonotype: Mismatch with germline at one junction end may stem from a read error. The gene calls are TRBV10-2 and TRBJ1-5; TRBD1 might be the D (5 bases). The CDR3 is 14 residues long. Germline CDR1 and CDR2: WSHSY and SAAADI. The CDR3 coding sequence is TGTGCCAGCAGCGGGGCCCGAGAAGGTCAGCCCCAGCATTTT. Translation: CASSGAREGQPQHF.

This clonotype was counted many times. This rearrangement joins TRBV7-9 to TRBJ2-5; maybe TRBD1 (5 bases). Germline V gene data show CDR1 as SEHNR and CDR2 as FQNEAQ (reference sequence). With 3 bases removed from V and 5 bases from J, the gap between germline ends came to 13 bases. The CDR3 runs to 14 residues. As DNA, the CDR3 is TGTGCCAGCAGCTTTGGCCATAAGGGGGAGACCCAGTACTTC. Its translation: CASSFGHKGETQYF.

This clonotype was seen a handful of times. J is TRBJ1-1 and V is TRBV28, with D perhaps TRBD1 (6 bases). The CDR3 totals 16 residues. In germline, CDR1 is MDHEN, CDR2 SYDVKM. V lost 4 bases and J 3 bases, leaving 18 bases between the germline ends. CDR3 protein: CASSSGGGGPDTEAFF. CDR3 in DNA: TGTGCCAGCAGTTCTGGGGGCGGGGGGCCGGACACTGAAGCTTTCTTT.

This clonotype was counted ten times or more. J is TRBJ2-7 and V is TRBV20-1; 11 bases fit TRBD2. The CDR3 contains 18 residues. Germline V CDR1 and CDR2: DFQATT, SNEGSKA (reference sequence). The trim removed 3 bases at V and 5 bases at J, leaving 18 bases unmatched. CDR3 region: CSARPEPPPLAGGHEQYF. The CDR3 DNA sequence: TGCAGTGCTAGGCCCGAGCCCCCCCCTCTAGCGGGAGGACACGAGCAGTACTTC.

The chain uses TRBV29-1 and TRBJ2-7; D call uncertain. Germline CDR1 is SQVTM and CDR2 is ANQGSEA. The length of the CDR3 is 15 residues. The V gene lost 4 bases and the J gene lost 3 bases, with 19 bases spanning the gap. The CDR3 DNA reads TGCAGCGTTGCGGGTCGGCGAAATCTAAACTACGAGCAGTACTTC. Protein product: CSVAGRRNLNYEQYF.

This clonotype showed up just a few times. V is TRBV12-3 or TRBV12-4 and J is TRBJ1-1, with D possibly TRBD1 on 5 matching bases. The CDR3 is made up of 13 amino acids. V gave up 5 bases and J gave up 5 bases, with 12 bases separating them. CDR3 in amino acids: CASSRGAGTEAFF. The CDR3 DNA sequence: TGTGCCAGCAGTAGGGGCGCGGGGACTGAAGCTTTCTTT.

This clonotype has at least ten counts. The rearrangement uses TRBV9 and TRBJ2-7; D is possibly TRBD2 (6 bases). V lost 0 bases to trimming and J lost 5 bases, with 12 bases between them. Germline lookup yields CDR1 SGDLS and CDR2 YYNGEE. This CDR3 contains 14 residues. The CDR3 here is CASSVELAGNEQYF. The CDR3 DNA reads TGTGCCAGCAGCGTAGAGCTCGCGGGAAACGAGCAGTACTTC.

This chain joins TRBV6-1 and TRBJ2-5; D possibly corresponds to TRBD1 (6 bases). V was clipped by 6 bases and J by 7 bases, with 12 bases between them. The CDR3 runs to 12 residues. The V gene's germline CDR1 is MNHNS and CDR2 SASEGT. CDR3 sequence: CASRVGAGTQYF. CDR3 DNA sequence: TGTGCCAGCAGGGTGGGGGCGGGGACCCAGTACTTC.

The chain employs TRBV15 and TRBJ2-7; D is possibly TRBD2 (6 bases). Germline-derived CDR1 and CDR2 are LNHNV and YYDKDF (reference sequence). The CDR3 is 14 amino acids. V lost 0 bases to trimming and J lost 5 bases, with 11 bases between them. CDR3 sequence: CATSREGGTDEQYF. Written as DNA, the CDR3 is TGTGCCACCAGCAGAGAAGGTGGGACTGACGAGCAGTACTTC.

The chain's CDR3 is CATSDWVTESPQHF. The CDR3 DNA is TGTGCCACCAGTGATTGGGTGACAGAGTCGCCCCAGCATTTT. This chain uses TRBV24-1 with TRBJ1-5; TRBD1 is a possible D gene (5 bases). The CDR3 extends over 14 amino acids. Germline values: CDR1 KGHDR, CDR2 SFDVKD. V gave up 2 bases and J gave up 9 bases, with 13 bases separating them.

This clonotype was seen many times. The DNA of the CDR3 is TGTGCCAGCAGCTTAGGGGTTCAGCCCCAGCATTTT. This gives the protein CASSLGVQPQHF. The chain has TRBV7-9 and TRBJ1-5; D call uncertain. This CDR3 has 12 amino acids. Germline CDR1 and CDR2: SEHNR and FQNEAQ (reference sequence). V gave up 1 base and J gave up 6 bases, with 4 bases separating them.

This clonotype was seen a handful of times. The chain couples TRBV10-3 to TRBJ1-1, with 7 nucleotides matching TRBD1. CDR1 is ENHRY and CDR2 is SYGVKD in the germline V gene. CDR3 size: 12 residues. V gave up 3 bases and J gave up 7 bases; unmatched junction bases: 2. The CDR3 bases are TGTGCCATCAGTGAAGACAGGGATGAAGCTTTCTTT. The encoded protein is CAISEDRDEAFF.

This clonotype came up once. The chain joins TRBV20-1 to TRBJ2-2, with TRBD2 matching 9 bases. Germline CDR1 reads DFQATT; CDR2 reads SNEGSKA (reference sequence). The CDR3 extends over 15 amino acids. J lost 7 bases, V lost 0 bases, and 6 bases had no gene match. CDR3 region: CSARDRRGGFGELFF. The DNA for the CDR3 is TGCAGTGCTAGAGATCGGCGGGGGGGTTTCGGGGAGCTGTTTTTT.

This chain uses TRBV7-6 with TRBJ2-7, with D perhaps assigned TRBD1 or TRBD2 (5 bases each). CDR1 is SGHVS, CDR2 FNYEAQ, per germline. Deletions cut 2 bases from V and 6 bases from J, with 14 bases between. This CDR3 spans 14 amino acids. CDR3 DNA sequence: TGTGCCAGCAGCTTATGGCAGGGAGAGGGCGAGCAGTACTTC. Its protein is CASSLWQGEGEQYF.

On this clonotype: One base away lies a much larger clone, so this may be a sequencing read error. The chain carries TRBV13 and TRBJ2-7, with 11 positions matching TRBD2. Per germline, CDR1 PRHDT and CDR2 FYEKMQ (reference sequence). The CDR3 runs to 18 residues. CDR3 loop: CASSPKGRGLAVTYEPYF. The CDR3, as DNA: TGTGCCAGCAGTCCCAAAGGGAGGGGACTAGCGGTAACCTACGAGCCGTACTTC.